A selection of T cell receptor beta chains follows, all from one sample in a study of cytomegalovirus exposure and HLA in healthy donors. The data were produced by immunoSEQ multiplex PCR, yet TCRdb's version contains in-frame clones alone and is incomplete. The sample consists of 210,000 or so clones, roughly four fifths of them appearing once. The specimen sequenced was PBMCs. These receptors were obtained from a girl under 18 in good health and CMV-seronegative. Each CDR3 is given with its conserved first and last residue. A D gene is named only where the DNA matches it firmly. Expanded clones get a size class; other rows say once, few or many, or leave the size out.

j_call d_call clone_size v_call cdr3_nt cdr3_aa
TRBJ2-3 NA NA TRBV5-1 TGCGCCAGCAGCTTGGAGAAGAGTAGCACAGATACGCAGTATTTT CASSLEKSSTDTQYF
TRBJ2-7 TRBD2 NA TRBV7-2 TGTGCCAGCAGCTTAGTTCTAGCGGGGGGGTACGAGCAGTACTTC CASSLVLAGGYEQYF
TRBJ1-4 NA NA TRBV6-5 TGTGCCAGCAGTTACTCAGCGCAGGGAGGCGAAAAACTGTTTTTT CASSYSAQGGEKLFF
TRBJ2-1 TRBD1 once TRBV5-1 TGCGCCAGCAGCAACCCAGGGGGCGATGAGCAGTTCTTC CASSNPGGDEQFF
TRBJ2-2 TRBD2 NA TRBV7-3 TGTGCCAGCAGCTTAACTGTCCTAGCGGGAGGTATGGGAACCGGGGAGCTGTTTTTT CASSLTVLAGGMGTGELFF
TRBJ2-4 NA NA TRBV5-4 TGTGCCAGCAGCCAGGGGGCCAAAAACATTCAGTACTTC CASSQGAKNIQYF
TRBJ2-7 NA once TRBV9 TGTGCCAGCAGCGTAGTGGGCAGGTCCTACGAGCAGTACTTC CASSVVGRSYEQYF
TRBJ2-7 NA NA TRBV11-2 TGTGCCAGCAGCTTAGCGGCAGGGCCCTCCCTGAACTACGAGCAGTACTTC CASSLAAGPSLNYEQYF
TRBJ2-3 NA NA TRBV5-1 TGCGCCAGCAGCGGCGGAGTTAGCACAGATACGCAGTATTTT CASSGGVSTDTQYF
TRBJ1-6 NA NA TRBV5-6 TGTGCCAGCAGCCGGGGATCACCCCTCCACTTT CASSRGSPLHF